Listed here are 18 T cell receptor beta chains from one sample, sequenced in a study of CD8+CD57+ T cells in acquired aplastic anemia. TCR beta VDJ combinations and CDR3 sequences were profiled from genomic DNA. TCRdb processed the reads anew with MiXCR; each CDR3 protein has one entry. The sample carries roughly 170,000 distinct CDR3 sequences, around 60% recorded once. The sample consisted of sorted CD4+, CD8+, or CD8+CD57+ T cells (not recorded which) from PBMCs. These receptors originate from a human donor in good health.

This clonotype came up a few times. CDR3 in DNA: TGTGCCAGCAGAGACGGGGGCGGGTCGAACACTGAAGCTTTCTTT. As protein: CASRDGGGSNTEAFF. The chain combines TRBV2 with TRBJ1-1; TRBD1 might be the D (6 bases). Germline CDR1 and CDR2: SNHLY and FYNNEI. This CDR3 spans 15 amino acids. Trimming cost V 6 bases and J 1 base, with 15 bases left between them.

The gene calls are TRBV20-1 and TRBJ1-5, with a possible D match to TRBD1 (5 bases). The CDR3 contains 15 residues. The V and J ends lost 7 bases and 4 bases respectively, with 20 bases between them. The germline gives CDR1 DFQATT, CDR2 SNEGSKA (reference sequence). The CDR3 here is CSVYPQGRLNQPQHF. The CDR3 region has the DNA TGCAGTGTTTACCCTCAGGGTAGGCTTAATCAGCCCCAGCATTTT.

The V call is TRBV2, the J call TRBJ1-2; D gene uncertain. V was clipped by 4 bases and J by 7 bases, with 16 bases between them. The V gene's germline CDR1 is SNHLY and CDR2 FYNNEI. CDR3 length equals 14 residues. CDR3 residues: CASSGASAGGGYTF. CDR3 bases: TGTGCCAGCAGTGGGGCTTCGGCAGGAGGTGGCTACACCTTC.

This clonotype appeared once. The chain links TRBV29-1 to TRBJ2-2, with a tentative D call TRBD1 (5 bases). Trimming stripped 1 base from V and 1 base from J, with 16 bases between. The CDR3 consists of 17 residues. Germline CDR1 reads SQVTM; CDR2 reads ANQGSEA. CDR3 region: CSVEAPPLGQNTGELFF. In nucleotides, the CDR3 is TGCAGCGTTGAAGCCCCACCCCTCGGACAGAACACCGGGGAGCTGTTTTTT.

This clonotype showed up just once. V gene TRBV15 combines with J gene TRBJ2-7; the match to TRBD2 covers 13 bases. The V gene end was trimmed by 5 bases and the J gene end by 2 bases; junction bases not matched to a gene: 3. CDR1 is LNHNV and CDR2 is YYDKDF in the germline V gene (reference sequence). The CDR3 is made up of 15 amino acids. The CDR3 spells CATSEGTSGTYEQYF. The CDR3 DNA is TGTGCCACCAGCGAGGGGACTAGCGGGACCTACGAGCAGTACTTC.

The chain joins TRBV12-3 or TRBV12-4 to TRBJ1-1; 10 bases line up with TRBD1. V dropped 6 bases and J dropped 9; count of bases not matched to a gene: 4. There are 12 residues in the CDR3. CDR3 loop: CASSTGQGQAFF. CDR3 DNA: TGTGCCAGCAGCACGGGACAGGGGCAAGCTTTCTTT.

The chain carries TRBV30 and TRBJ1-4; 7 nucleotides match TRBD1. CDR3 length: 14 amino acids. With V trimmed by 0 bases and J by 8 bases, 6 bases remained unmatched. The germline CDR1 and CDR2 sequences are GTSNPN and SVGIG (reference sequence). The chain's CDR3 is CAWSVRQGGEKLFF. CDR3 coding DNA: TGTGCCTGGAGTGTTCGGCAGGGGGGCGAAAAACTGTTTTTT.

V and J are TRBV7-9 and TRBJ1-2, with TRBD1 as a possible D gene (5 bases). The CDR3 consists of 16 residues. With 1 base removed from V and 3 bases from J, the gap between germline ends came to 15 bases. Germline V gene sequence: CDR1 SEHNR, CDR2 FQNEAQ (reference sequence). The CDR3 nucleotides are TGTGCCAGCAGCTTAGAAGGGTCCAGGGCCGACTATGGCTACACCTTC. It codes for CASSLEGSRADYGYTF. Full variable domain (rest looked up from reference TRBV7-9 and TRBJ1-2): DTGVSQNPRHKITKRGQNVTFRCDPISEHNRLYWYRQTLGQGPEFLTYFQNEAQLEKSRLLSDRFSAERPKGSFSTLEIQRTEQGDSAMYLCASSLEGSRADYGYTFGSGTRLTVV.

Only one count was recorded for this clonotype. The V gene is TRBV9, the J gene TRBJ2-7, with 7 bases identical to TRBD2. The V and J ends lost 0 bases and 5 bases, in that order; junction bases with no gene match: 8. Germline lookup yields CDR1 SGDLS and CDR2 YYNGEE. The CDR3 totals 15 residues. The CDR3 spells CASSVGGTMSHEQYF. CDR3 in DNA: TGTGCCAGCAGCGTAGGGGGGACTATGTCCCACGAGCAGTACTTC.

The rearrangement joins TRBV9 to TRBJ2-1; 8 bases are a match to TRBD2. Trimming took 5 bases from V and 10 from J; bases not matched to a gene: 2. The CDR3 has 11 amino acids. CDR1 is SGDLS and CDR2 is YYNGEE in the germline V gene. The CDR3 reads CASRRLAEQFF. The CDR3 DNA is TGTGCCAGCAGGAGACTAGCGGAGCAGTTCTTC.

This clonotype was counted ten times or more. This chain joins TRBV6-6 and TRBJ1-1, with D possibly matching TRBD1 (6 bases). The V gene's germline CDR1 is MNHNY and CDR2 SVGAGI (reference sequence). The CDR3 runs to 13 residues. Trimming took off 0 bases at V and 12 bases at J, with 14 bases between the two ends. The CDR3: CASSYSKGDSTFF. The CDR3 DNA is TGTGCCAGCAGTTACTCGAAGGGGGACTCGACTTTCTTT.

Concerning this clonotype itself: One base away lies a much larger clone, so this may be a sequencing read error. V and J are TRBV19 and TRBJ2-4; 11 bases are a match to TRBD1. Germline V gene sequence: CDR1 LNHDA, CDR2 SQIVND (reference sequence). This CDR3 has 16 residues. The CDR3 protein is CASSLGQGVAKSIQYF. CDR3 DNA sequence: TGTGCCAGTAGTTTGGGACAGGGGGTAGCCAAAAGCATTCAGTACTTC.

This clonotype was seen many times. This chain links TRBV5-8 with TRBJ2-1; tentative D call: TRBD2 (5 bases). Germline loops: CDR1 SGHTS, CDR2 YDEGEE. Trimming shortened V by 2 bases and J by 10 bases, and 19 bases separated the two germline ends. This CDR3 has 15 residues. The CDR3 sequence: CASSFTAAARGEQFF. Here the CDR3 DNA reads TGTGCCAGCAGCTTCACAGCGGCCGCGCGTGGAGAGCAGTTCTTC.

The chain combines TRBV2 with TRBJ1-2; D is unclear. The germline V and J ends were trimmed by 6 bases and 7 bases, with 12 bases remaining between them. CDR3 size: 12 residues. Germline V gives CDR1 SNHLY, CDR2 FYNNEI. Here the CDR3 DNA reads TGTGCCAGCAGAGCCCTTTCGGGTGGCTACACCTTC. Translation: CASRALSGGYTF.

This clonotype was detected a few times. The chain couples TRBV7-2 to TRBJ2-3, with D uncertain. The CDR3 runs to 12 residues. Trimming left V 6 bases short and J 3 bases short, with 7 bases between. Germline V gene data show CDR1 as SGHTA and CDR2 as FQGNSA. The CDR3, as DNA: TGTGCCAGCAGGAGTGGAACAGATACGCAGTATTTT. This gives the protein CASRSGTDTQYF.

The genes are TRBV7-2 and TRBJ1-5; D is ambiguous. Germline assignment: CDR1 SGHTA and CDR2 FQGNSA. Trimming pared 0 bases from V and 7 bases from J, leaving 13 bases between. The CDR3 has 15 amino acids. CDR3 protein: CASSLARGSAQPQHF. The CDR3 region has the DNA TGTGCCAGCAGCTTAGCGCGTGGGTCAGCGCAGCCCCAGCATTTT.

The chain links TRBV2 to TRBJ2-5; D uncertain. Trimming left V 6 bases short and J 0 bases short, with 8 bases between. CDR1 is SNHLY and CDR2 is FYNNEI in the germline V gene. The CDR3 spans 13 residues. The CDR3 region has the DNA TGTGCCAGCAGCCACGAGAACCAAGAGACCCAGTACTTC. This sequence encodes CASSHENQETQYF.

The rearrangement links TRBV24-1 to TRBJ2-4; no firm D call. CDR3 length equals 15 residues. CDR1 is KGHDR and CDR2 is SFDVKD in the germline V gene. Trimming stripped 7 bases from V and 7 bases from J, with 19 bases between. The CDR3 region is CATSANEDPKNIQYF. The CDR3 DNA reads TGTGCCACCAGCGCTAACGAAGACCCAAAGAACATTCAGTACTTC.